One T cell receptor beta chain is described in this entry. Original methodology: The assay estimated nucleated cells by amplifying reference gene primers. Produced via immunoSEQ multiplex PCR; TCRdb's table is partial and in-frame only. The DNA was the basis for D and trimming; V, J and clone size are from that table. The sample carries some 190,000 clones, about 85% recorded once. The data are from a study of blood T cell repertoires in COVID-19. Across the whole study: T cells, B-cell-depleted T cells, or PBMCs supplied cDNA or gDNA.

The germline gives CDR1 GTSNPN, CDR2 SVGIG (reference sequence). The CDR3 loop spans 14 amino acids. The ends were cut back, 7 bases at V and 4 bases at J, with 19 bases in the middle. This sequence was found in a human donor in a cohort sampled during active COVID-19. Sequencing was performed on peripheral blood. The gene calls are TRBV30 and TRBJ1-2; the D gene is possibly TRBD1 (6 bases). CDR3 in amino acids: CASIQVQGGYGYTF. In DNA form, the CDR3 reads TGTGCCTCCATACAAGTACAGGGCGGCTATGGCTACACCTTC.